This TCR beta chain was recovered during a study of cytomegalovirus exposure and HLA in healthy donors. Study-level results: Sequencing probably produced one cluster of sequence variants that were highly shared. TCR beta chain V- and J-gene trimming was linked, in a later analysis, to a missense variant in DCLRE1C. Association with HLA alleles at 0.05 false discovery rate was found for roughly 17,000 TCR beta sequences in a later analysis.

The PCR had 60 Vbeta and 13 Jbeta primers. The data were produced by immunoSEQ multiplex PCR, yet TCRdb's version contains in-frame clones alone and is incomplete. The sample holds roughly 110,000 clones, roughly 83% seen once. V was shortened by 1 base and J by 6 bases, with 6 bases between the two germline ends. The CDR3 is 12 residues long. The germline gives CDR1 SGHAT, CDR2 FQNNGV. About this clone itself: Its cognate antigen is unknown.

The specimen sequenced was PBMCs. The gene calls are TRBV11-2 and TRBJ1-1; D call uncertain. This sequence was found in a woman aged 18 to 35 in good health and CMV-seropositive. The CDR3, as DNA: TGTGCCAGCAGCTTAGTAGTTCCTGAAGCTTTCTTT. Protein product: CASSLVVPEAFF.